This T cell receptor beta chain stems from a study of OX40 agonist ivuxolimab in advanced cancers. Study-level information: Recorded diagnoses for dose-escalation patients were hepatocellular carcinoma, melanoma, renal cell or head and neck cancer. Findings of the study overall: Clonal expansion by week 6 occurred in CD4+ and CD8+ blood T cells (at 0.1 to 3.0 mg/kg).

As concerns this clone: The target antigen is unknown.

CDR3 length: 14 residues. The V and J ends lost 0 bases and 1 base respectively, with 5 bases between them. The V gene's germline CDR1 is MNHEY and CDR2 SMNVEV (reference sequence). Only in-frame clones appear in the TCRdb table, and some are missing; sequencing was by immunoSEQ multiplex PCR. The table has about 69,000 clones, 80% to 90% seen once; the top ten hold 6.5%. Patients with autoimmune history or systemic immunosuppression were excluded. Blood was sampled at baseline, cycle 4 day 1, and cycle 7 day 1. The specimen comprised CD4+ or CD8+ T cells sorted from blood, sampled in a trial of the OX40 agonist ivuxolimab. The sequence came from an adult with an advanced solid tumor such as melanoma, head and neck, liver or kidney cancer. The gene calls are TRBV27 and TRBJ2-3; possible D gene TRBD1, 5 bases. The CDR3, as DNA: TGTGCCAGCAGTTTATCAGGGGGCACAGATACGCAGTATTTT. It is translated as CASSLSGGTDTQYF.